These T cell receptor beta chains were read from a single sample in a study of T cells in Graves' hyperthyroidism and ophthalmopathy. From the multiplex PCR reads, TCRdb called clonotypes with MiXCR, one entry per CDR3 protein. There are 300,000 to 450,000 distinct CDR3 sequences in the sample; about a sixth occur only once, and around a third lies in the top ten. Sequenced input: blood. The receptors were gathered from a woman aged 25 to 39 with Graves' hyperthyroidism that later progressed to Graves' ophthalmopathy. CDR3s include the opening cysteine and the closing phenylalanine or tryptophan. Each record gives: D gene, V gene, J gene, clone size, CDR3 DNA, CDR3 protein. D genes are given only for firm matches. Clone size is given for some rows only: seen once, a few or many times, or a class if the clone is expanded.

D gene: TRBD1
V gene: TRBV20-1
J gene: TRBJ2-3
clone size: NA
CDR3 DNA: TGCAGTGCTACTGACAGGGGGCTTTTTGGAGATACGCAGTATTTT
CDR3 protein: CSATDRGLFGDTQYF

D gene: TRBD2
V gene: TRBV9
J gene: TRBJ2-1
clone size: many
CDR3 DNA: TGTGCCAGCAGCGTAGGTAGCGGGAGTTCCAATGAGCAGTTCTTC
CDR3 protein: CASSVGSGSSNEQFF

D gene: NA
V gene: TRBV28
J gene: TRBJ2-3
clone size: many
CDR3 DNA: TGTGCCAGCAGTTCCCACCTCTTGACAGGTATCACAGATACGCAGTATTTT
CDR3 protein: CASSSHLLTGITDTQYF

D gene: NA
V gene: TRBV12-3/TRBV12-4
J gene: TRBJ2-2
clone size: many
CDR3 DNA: TGTGCCAGCAGTTTAGGAGGGCACGGGGAGCTGTTTTTT
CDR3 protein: CASSLGGHGELFF

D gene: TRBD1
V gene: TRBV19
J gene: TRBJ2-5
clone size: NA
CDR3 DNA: TGTGCCAGTAGGGAAACCGGGACAGGGGTAGGAGAGACCCAGTACTTC
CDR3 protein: CASRETGTGVGETQYF

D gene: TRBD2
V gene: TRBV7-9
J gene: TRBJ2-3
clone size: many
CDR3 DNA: TGTGCCAGCAGCCCGAGACTAGCGGGGGCCGGAGATACGCAGTATTTT
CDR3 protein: CASSPRLAGAGDTQYF

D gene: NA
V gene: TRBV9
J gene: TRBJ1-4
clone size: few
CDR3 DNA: TGTGCCAGCAGCGCGGGGCTGGGAACAACTGAAAAACTGTTTTTT
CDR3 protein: CASSAGLGTTEKLFF

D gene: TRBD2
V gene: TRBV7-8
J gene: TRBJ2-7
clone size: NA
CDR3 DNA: TGTGCCAGCAGCTTGTGGCGGGAGGGCCCCTACGAGCAGTACTTC
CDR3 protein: CASSLWREGPYEQYF

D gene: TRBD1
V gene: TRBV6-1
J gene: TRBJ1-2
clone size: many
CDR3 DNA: TGTGCCAGCAGTGGCGACAGGGGCGGGTATGGCTACACCTTC
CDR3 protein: CASSGDRGGYGYTF

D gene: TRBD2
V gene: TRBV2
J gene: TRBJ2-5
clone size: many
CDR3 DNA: TGTGCCAGCAGACTAACATCGGGGGGAAAGACCCAGTACTTC
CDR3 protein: CASRLTSGGKTQYF

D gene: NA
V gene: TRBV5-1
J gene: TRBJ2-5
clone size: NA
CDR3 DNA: TGCGCCAGCATGACCGGGGTTGGAGAGACCCAGTACTTC
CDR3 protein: CASMTGVGETQYF

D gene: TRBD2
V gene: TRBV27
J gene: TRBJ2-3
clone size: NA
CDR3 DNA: TGTGCCAGCGCCGGACTAGCGTCAGATACGCAGTATTTT
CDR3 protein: CASAGLASDTQYF

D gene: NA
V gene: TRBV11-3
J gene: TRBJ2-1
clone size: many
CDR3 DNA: TGTGCCAGCAGCTTAGGTACCGATGGTTACAATGAGCAGTTCTTC
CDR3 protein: CASSLGTDGYNEQFF

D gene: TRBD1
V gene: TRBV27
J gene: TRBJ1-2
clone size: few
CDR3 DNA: TGTGCCAGCAGTACCCTCCGACAGGGGGATGGCTACACCTTC
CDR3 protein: CASSTLRQGDGYTF

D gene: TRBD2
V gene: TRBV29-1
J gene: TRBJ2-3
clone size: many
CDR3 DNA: TGCAGCGTTGAAGGTCCTCTAGCGGGAGTGGCAGATACGCAGTATTTT
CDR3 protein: CSVEGPLAGVADTQYF

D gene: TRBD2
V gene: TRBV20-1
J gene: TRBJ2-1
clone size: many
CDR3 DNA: TGCAGTGCTAGAGATTCAACTAGCGGGATAAGCTCCTACAATGAGCAGTTCTTC
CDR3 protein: CSARDSTSGISSYNEQFF

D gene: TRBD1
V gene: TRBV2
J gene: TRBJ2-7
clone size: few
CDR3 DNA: TGTGCCAGCAGTGGGCTAGTAACGACCAGGGCAGGGGGAGAGTACGAGCAGTACTTC
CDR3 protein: CASSGLVTTRAGGEYEQYF

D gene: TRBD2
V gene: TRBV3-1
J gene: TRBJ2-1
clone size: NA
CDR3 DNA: TGTGCCAGCAGCCAAGTAAATCGGGGGGGCCATCGTGAGCAGTTCTTC
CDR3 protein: CASSQVNRGGHREQFF

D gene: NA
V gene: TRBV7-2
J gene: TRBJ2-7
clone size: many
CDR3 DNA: TGTGCCAGCAGCCCCACACGGGACCATTCCTACGAGCAGTACTTC
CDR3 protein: CASSPTRDHSYEQYF

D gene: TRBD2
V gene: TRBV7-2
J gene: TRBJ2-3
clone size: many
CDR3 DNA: TGTGCCAGCAGCCCGCTCTCATTCGAACGACTAGCGGGAGGCGGTCTGTATACGCAGTATTTT
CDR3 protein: CASSPLSFERLAGGGLYTQYF

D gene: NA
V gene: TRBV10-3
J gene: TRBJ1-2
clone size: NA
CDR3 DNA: TGTGCCAGGGGAGATGGCTACACCTTC
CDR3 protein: CARGDGYTF

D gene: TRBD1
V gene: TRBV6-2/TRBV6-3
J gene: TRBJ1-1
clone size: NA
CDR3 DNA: TGTGCCAGCAGTTACTCGAGGGGACAGGGCACTGAAGCTTTCTTT
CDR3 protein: CASSYSRGQGTEAFF

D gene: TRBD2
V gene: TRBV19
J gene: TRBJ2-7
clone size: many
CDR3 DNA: TGTGCCAGTACCTGGGCGGGAGGAGGCGAGCAGTACTTC
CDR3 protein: CASTWAGGGEQYF

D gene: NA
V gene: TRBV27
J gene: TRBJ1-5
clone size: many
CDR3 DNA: TGTGCCAGCAGTGGACAGCCTAGCAATCAGCCCCAGCATTTT
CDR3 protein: CASSGQPSNQPQHF

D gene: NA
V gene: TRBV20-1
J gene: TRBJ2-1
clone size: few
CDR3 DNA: TGCAGTGCTTCTAAAAATCTATACAATGAGCAGTTCTTC
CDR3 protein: CSASKNLYNEQFF

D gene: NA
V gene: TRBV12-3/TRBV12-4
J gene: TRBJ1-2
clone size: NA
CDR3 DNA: TGTGCCAGCAGTTCGCAGAGAACTGTCTATGGCTACACCTTC
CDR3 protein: CASSSQRTVYGYTF